This passage covers 19 T cell receptor beta chains from one sample sequenced in a study of shared clonotypes between healthy human individuals. Repertoires were generated with immunoSEQ multiplex PCR, while TCRdb's copy carries only in-frame clones and drops some. The table has approximately 500,000 clones, 60% to 80% seen once; the top ten hold around 12%. Specimen: PBMCs. These receptors all stem from a woman in her 40s in good health. Some clones in this sample may be carry-over from other donors' samples.

About this clone: At one of its ends the junction is not consistent with the germline gene, which may arise from a read error. The rearrangement uses TRBV2 and TRBJ1-5; D gene unclear. The CDR3 sequence is 15 residues long. Germline V gives CDR1 SNHLY, CDR2 FYNNEI. The CDR3 DNA reads as TGTGCCAGCCGGGAATCGAGGCACCGGAATCAGCCCCATCATTTT. It specifies CASRESRHRNQPHHF. The variable domain in full, with the rest retrieved from reference TRBV2 and TRBJ1-5, is EPEVTQTPSHQVTQMGQEVILRCVPISNHLYFYWYRQILGQKVEFLVSFYNNEISEKSEIFDDQFSVERPDGSNFTLKIRSTKLEDSAMYFCASRESRHRNQPHHFGDGTRLSIL.

The chain couples TRBV19 to TRBJ1-1; 7 bases map to TRBD1. J lost 1 base, V lost 5 bases, and 4 bases had no gene match. The CDR3 sequence is 14 residues long. The V gene's germline CDR1 is LNHDA and CDR2 SQIVND (reference sequence). This chain's CDR3 is CASSPGQPNTEAFF. The CDR3 region has the DNA TGTGCCAGTAGTCCGGGACAGCCGAACACTGAAGCTTTCTTT.

The chain couples TRBV4-2 to TRBJ2-1, with 11 nucleotides matching TRBD2. The CDR3 extends over 16 amino acids. J lost 8 bases, V lost 1 base, and 7 bases had no gene match. CDR1 is LGHNA and CDR2 is YNFKEQ in the germline V gene. The chain's CDR3 is CASSQVLAGAGDEQFF. The CDR3 coding sequence is TGTGCCAGCAGCCAAGTACTAGCGGGAGCCGGGGATGAGCAGTTCTTC.

The rearrangement links TRBV5-1 to TRBJ2-1, with 12 bases that match TRBD2. With V trimmed by 0 bases and J by 4 bases, 2 bases remained unmatched. Germline CDR1 reads SGHRS; CDR2 reads YFSETQ. This CDR3 contains 16 residues. The CDR3 region is CASSLDLAGGYNEQFF. CDR3 sequence (DNA): TGCGCCAGCAGCTTGGACCTAGCGGGAGGGTACAATGAGCAGTTCTTC. Using reference TRBV5-1 and TRBJ2-1 for the parts outside the CDR3, the full variable domain is KAGVTQTPRYLIKTRGQQVTLSCSPISGHRSVSWYQQTPGQGLQFLFEYFSETQRNKGNFPGRFSGRQFSNSRSEMNVSTLELGDSALYLCASSLDLAGGYNEQFFGPGTRLTVL.

The CDR3 sequence: CSVGRPQETQYF. In nucleotides, the CDR3 is TGCAGCGTTGGACGGCCACAAGAGACCCAGTACTTC. The chain carries TRBV29-1 and TRBJ2-5; D ambiguous. Germline loops: CDR1 SQVTM, CDR2 ANQGSEA. Between the trimmed V and J ends, which lost 4 bases and 2 bases, there was a span of 8 bases. The CDR3 spans 12 residues.

This clone was detected once. The rearrangement joins TRBV5-3 to TRBJ1-1; possible D gene TRBD1, 6 bases. Being an ORF, TRBV5-3 has a function that is uncertain. The CDR3 is 16 amino acids. Trimming left V 0 bases short and J 1 base short, with 13 bases between. CDR3 loop: CARSLDTCRGNTEAFF. The CDR3 DNA reads as TGTGCCAGAAGCTTGGATACCTGCAGGGGGAACACTGAAGCTTTCTTT.

This clone was recorded a few times. This chain uses TRBV28 with TRBJ2-2, with no clear D. There are 12 residues in the CDR3. Germline values: CDR1 MDHEN, CDR2 SYDVKM. With 1 base removed from V and 6 bases from J, the gap between germline ends came to 3 bases. Here the CDR3 reads CASSLFSGELFF. The CDR3 DNA reads TGTGCCAGCAGTTTATTCTCCGGGGAGCTGTTTTTT.

The rearrangement links TRBV2 to TRBJ2-3; 7 bases fit TRBD1. V was clipped by 5 bases and J by 0 bases; unmatched bases: 5. This CDR3 has 15 amino acids. Per germline, CDR1 SNHLY and CDR2 FYNNEI. As DNA, the CDR3 is TGTGCCAGCAGTCCCGACAGGGCGAGCACAGATACGCAGTATTTT. Protein sequence: CASSPDRASTDTQYF. Filled out from reference TRBV2 and TRBJ2-3, the complete variable domain reads EPEVTQTPSHQVTQMGQEVILRCVPISNHLYFYWYRQILGQKVEFLVSFYNNEISEKSEIFDDQFSVERPDGSNFTLKIRSTKLEDSAMYFCASSPDRASTDTQYFGPGTRLTVL.

The rearrangement joins TRBV28 to TRBJ2-1; TRBD2 matches 10 bases. The trim removed 9 bases at V and 6 bases at J, leaving 5 bases unmatched. CDR1 and CDR2 from the germline V gene are MDHEN and SYDVKM. This CDR3 comprises 13 residues. The CDR3 nucleotides read TGTGCCAGTACTCTAGCGGGAGCCAATGAGCAGTTCTTC. Translation: CASTLAGANEQFF.

This chain links TRBV21-1 with TRBJ2-7; TRBD2 is the table's D call and was not checked against the DNA. TRBV21-1 represents a pseudogene. The CDR3 runs 15 residues. CDR3 residues: CASRLAGGPVCEQYF. CDR3 coding DNA: TGTGCCAGCAGGCTAGCGGGAGGGCCGGTCTGCGAGCAGTACTTC.

The V gene is TRBV7-3, the J gene TRBJ2-3; 9 bases match TRBD1. The CDR3 loop spans 16 amino acids. V was pared by 4 bases and J by 0 bases, with 5 bases of the junction left unmatched. Germline assignment: CDR1 SGHTA and CDR2 FQGTGA. CDR3 region: CASSYTGGLSTDTQYF. CDR3 DNA sequence: TGTGCCAGCAGCTATACAGGGGGCCTGAGCACAGATACGCAGTATTTT.

This clone was recorded many times. The chain's CDR3 is CASSTSREGLKETQYF. CDR3 bases: TGTGCCAGTAGTACGAGCCGGGAGGGCTTGAAAGAGACCCAGTACTTC. This rearrangement joins TRBV19 to TRBJ2-5; 8 bases map to TRBD2. Germline CDR1 reads LNHDA; CDR2 reads SQIVND (reference sequence). V lost 4 bases and J lost 3; bases outside the gene matches: 10. The CDR3 is 16 residues long.

This clone was seen only a few times. V usage is TRBV6-4 and J usage is TRBJ2-2; possible D gene TRBD2, 5 bases. V was cut by 0 bases and J by 3 bases, with 8 bases left in between. This CDR3 contains 15 residues. Germline CDR1 MRHNA, CDR2 SNTAGT. CDR3 region: CASSDSEGYTGELFF. The CDR3 DNA follows: TGTGCCAGCAGTGACTCCGAGGGCTACACCGGGGAGCTGTTTTTT.

The CDR3 DNA is TGTGCCAGCAGCTTCAGTTTCTCCTACAATGAGCAGTTCTTC. As protein: CASSFSFSYNEQFF. V is TRBV7-6 and J is TRBJ2-1; no firm D call. The CDR3 extends over 14 amino acids. Germline V CDR1 and CDR2: SGHVS, FNYEAQ. The V and J ends lost 3 bases and 0 bases respectively, with 6 bases between them.

The chain links TRBV7-2 to TRBJ1-5, with D perhaps matching TRBD1 (6 bases). The germline V and J ends were trimmed by 1 base and 5 bases, with 6 bases remaining between them. CDR1 SGHTA and CDR2 FQGNSA come from the germline V gene. The CDR3 runs to 13 residues. The CDR3 DNA reads as TGTGCCAGCAGCTTAGACAGGGATCAGCCCCAGCATTTT. It codes for CASSLDRDQPQHF.

Only one count was recorded for this clone. CDR3 residues: CASTLRSVNTGELFF. For the CDR3, the DNA is TGTGCCAGCACCCTACGGTCCGTGAACACCGGGGAGCTGTTTTTT. The rearrangement uses TRBV5-8 and TRBJ2-2; D gene unclear. Germline assignment: CDR1 SGHTS and CDR2 YDEGEE. The CDR3 is 15 residues long. V lost 6 bases to trimming and J lost 1 base, with 13 bases between them.

This chain uses TRBV7-3 with TRBJ2-7; 9 nucleotides align to TRBD2. V lost 6 bases, J lost 6 bases, and 9 bases stayed unmatched. The CDR3 has 14 amino acids. CDR1 SGHTA and CDR2 FQGTGA come from the germline V gene. The CDR3 reads CASRLGTSQPEQYF. The CDR3 DNA is TGTGCCAGCAGGCTTGGGACTAGCCAGCCCGAGCAGTACTTC. Together with reference TRBV7-3 and TRBJ2-7, the CDR3 gives the full variable domain: GAGVSQTPSNKVTEKGKYVELRCDPISGHTALYWYRQSLGQGPEFLIYFQGTGAADDSGLPNDRFFAVRPEGSVSTLKIQRTERGDSAVYLCASRLGTSQPEQYFGPGTRLTVT.

The genes are TRBV13 and TRBJ1-2; 11 bases are shared with TRBD1. The length of the CDR3 is 17 residues. V trimming: 5 bases; J trimming: 4 bases; junction bases outside the gene matches: 12. Germline CDR1 reads PRHDT; CDR2 reads FYEKMQ (reference sequence). The chain's CDR3 is CASSPGTGGMRGYGYTF. Written as DNA, the CDR3 is TGTGCCAGCAGCCCCGGGACAGGGGGGATGAGGGGCTATGGCTACACCTTC.

V usage is TRBV30 and J usage is TRBJ2-1; 8 nucleotides match TRBD2. Germline V gene data show CDR1 as GTSNPN and CDR2 as SVGIG (reference sequence). After removal of 0 bases from V and 3 bases from J, the junction contained 4 bases not matched to a gene. This CDR3 has 15 amino acids. In nucleotides, the CDR3 is TGTGCCTGGAGTGTGACCGGGAGGGACTACAATGAGCAGTTCTTC. It yields the protein CAWSVTGRDYNEQFF.